This TCR beta chain stems from a study of OX40 agonist ivuxolimab in advanced cancers. Between the trimmed V and J ends, which lost 5 bases and 7 bases, there was a span of 18 bases. The V gene's germline CDR1 is SGHVS and CDR2 FQNEAQ. This CDR3 contains 15 residues. The method was immunoSEQ multiplex PCR; TCRdb's version includes in-frame clones alone and lacks a portion of them. The profile shows around 60,000 clones, around 84% of them singletons. This chain joins TRBV7-8 and TRBJ1-5; D unresolved. The source of this sequence is an adult with an advanced solid tumor such as melanoma, head and neck, liver or kidney cancer. This specimen was CD4+ or CD8+ T cells sorted from blood, taken in a trial of the OX40 agonist ivuxolimab. CDR3 in amino acids: CASSRTSQEGQPQHF. The CDR3 DNA reads as TGTGCCAGCAGCAGAACGTCCCAAGAGGGCCAGCCCCAGCATTTT.